This entry lists 25 T cell receptor beta chains sequenced from one sample in a study of blood T cells in healthy people across ages. Sample-barcoded 5' priming and a J-beta primer mix drove a second PCR of 7 to 11 cycles. Via MiXCR, TCRdb re-called the 5' RACE reads, giving one row per CDR3 protein. The sample consists of approximately 1.5 million distinct CDR3 sequences, approximately 43% of them appearing once. The specimen was blood. The receptors shown here come from a woman aged 18 to 35 in good health.

For this clonotype: A junction boundary mismatches the germline segment, possibly from a read error. V and J are TRBV6-6 and TRBJ2-3, with a tentative D call TRBD2 (5 bases). Germline assignment: CDR1 MNHNY and CDR2 SVGAGI (reference sequence). The length of the CDR3 is 12 residues. The CDR3 region has the DNA TGTGACAGCAGCGAGGGAAGGGATACGCAGTATTTT. Translated: CDSSEGRDTQYF.

In this sample, this clonotype turned up many times. This chain uses TRBV12-3 or TRBV12-4 with TRBJ2-3, with D maybe TRBD2 (6 bases). Trimming removed 6 bases from V and 3 bases from J, with 16 bases in between. The CDR3 extends over 15 amino acids. The CDR3: CASSRPSVGTDTQYF. In DNA form, the CDR3 reads TGTGCCAGCAGCAGACCTAGCGTCGGGACAGATACGCAGTATTTT.

Only a few counts were recorded for this clonotype. The chain uses TRBV20-1 and TRBJ2-1; TRBD2 is a possible D gene (5 bases). Per germline, CDR1 DFQATT and CDR2 SNEGSKA (reference sequence). V was shortened by 6 bases and J by 8 bases, with 14 bases between the two germline ends. CDR3 length: 12 residues. The CDR3 bases are TGCAGTGCAGAACTAGTAATGTATGAGCAGTTCTTC. It encodes CSAELVMYEQFF.

This clonotype has ten or more counts. The V and J genes are TRBV12-3 or TRBV12-4 and TRBJ1-2; 11 bases line up with TRBD1. With V trimmed by 7 bases and J by 8 bases, 12 bases remained unmatched. The CDR3 covers 15 residues. In DNA, the CDR3 is TGTGCCAGCACGGATCGGACAGGGGGCGATTTAGGCTACACCTTC. It specifies CASTDRTGGDLGYTF.

The gene calls are TRBV7-2 and TRBJ2-5; no definite D call. Germline CDR1 SGHTA, CDR2 FQGNSA. V was cut by 1 base and J by 7 bases, with 13 bases left in between. The CDR3 is 14 residues long. The CDR3 coding sequence is TGTGCCAGCAGCTTAGGGCAACCACCCGGGACCCAGTACTTC. Residues: CASSLGQPPGTQYF.

This rearrangement joins TRBV7-8 to TRBJ2-1, with 7 bases lining up with TRBD1. This CDR3 is 13 amino acids long. Germline-derived CDR1 and CDR2 are SGHVS and FQNEAQ. Trimming removed 5 bases from V and 7 bases from J; junction bases left unmatched: 5. This CDR3 reads CASSHDRANEQFF. The CDR3 DNA follows: TGTGCCAGCAGCCACGACAGGGCAAATGAGCAGTTCTTC.

The sample holds a few counts of this clonotype. The V and J genes are TRBV20-1 and TRBJ1-1; the D gene is possibly TRBD1 (5 bases). The CDR3 contains 12 residues. Trimming took off 2 bases at V and 11 bases at J, with 15 bases between the two ends. The V gene's germline CDR1 is DFQATT and CDR2 SNEGSKA (reference sequence). The DNA of the CDR3 is TGCAGTGCTAGATCCTGGGGGTTCGACGCTTTCTTT. It yields the protein CSARSWGFDAFF.

This clonotype occurred once. The junction and the germline gene differ at one end; a read error may be behind it. J is TRBJ2-1 and V is TRBV4-1; 7 nucleotides agree with TRBD2. The CDR3 sequence is 16 residues long. CDR1 is MGHRA, CDR2 YSYEKL, per germline. The CDR3 nucleotides read TGCGCCGGCAGCCAAGACACACTAGCGAGGTACAATGAGCAGTTCTTC. Its protein product is CAGSQDTLARYNEQFF.

Details on this clonotype: Mismatch with germline at one junction end may stem from a read error. This CDR3 is CSTREGTGTVVAEAFF. The CDR3 bases are TGCAGTACTAGAGAAGGAACAGGGACAGTTGTGGCTGAAGCTTTCTTT. The chain carries TRBV20-1 and TRBJ1-1; 7 nucleotides agree with TRBD1. Germline loops: CDR1 DFQATT, CDR2 SNEGSKA (reference sequence). CDR3 length: 16 amino acids.

There are a few counts of this clonotype. One end of the junction is discordant with germline, which a read error may explain. V and J are TRBV5-1 and TRBJ1-2; D is ambiguous. The CDR3 sequence is 16 residues long. Germline CDR1 SGHRS, CDR2 YFSETQ. The CDR3 protein is CASSLDRETIPYGYTF. The CDR3 bases are TGCGCCAGCAGCTTGGATAGGGAGACCATCCCCTATGGATACACCTTC.

This rearrangement joins TRBV6-2 or TRBV6-3 to TRBJ2-1; TRBD2 matches 12 bases. J was trimmed by 6 bases and V by 8 bases; bases with no gene match: 2. Per the germline V gene, CDR1 is MNHEY and CDR2 is SVGEGT. The length of the CDR3 is 13 residues. The CDR3 sequence is CASGLAGPNEQFF. DNA of the CDR3: TGTGCCAGCGGACTAGCGGGACCCAATGAGCAGTTCTTC.

This chain joins TRBV29-1 and TRBJ1-1, with D perhaps matching TRBD1 (5 bases). The CDR3 is made up of 13 amino acids. The V end was cut by 4 bases, the J end by 0 bases, with 9 bases between. Germline lookup yields CDR1 SQVTM and CDR2 ANQGSEA. CDR3 loop: CSVGTNLNTEAFF. The DNA for the CDR3 is TGCAGCGTTGGGACAAATTTGAACACTGAAGCTTTCTTT. Supplemented by reference TRBV29-1 and TRBJ1-1, the full variable domain reads SAVISQKPSRDICQRGTSLTIQCQVDSQVTMMFWYRQQPGQSLTLIATANQGSEATYESGFVIDKFPISRPNLTFSTLTVSNMSPEDSSIYLCSVGTNLNTEAFFGQGTRLTVV.

This clonotype was counted between two and nine times. This chain uses TRBV11-2 with TRBJ2-1; D is unresolved. The CDR3 covers 14 residues. With 4 bases removed from V and 2 bases from J, the gap between germline ends came to 9 bases. Germline V gene sequence: CDR1 SGHAT, CDR2 FQNNGV. CDR3 in amino acids: CASSWAQTYNEQFF. CDR3 coding DNA: TGTGCCAGCAGCTGGGCTCAGACCTACAATGAGCAGTTCTTC.

The CDR3 DNA sequence: TGTGCCAGCAGTTCAAGACTAGCGGGAGGAACCGGGGAGCTGTTTTTT. Its protein product is CASSSRLAGGTGELFF. The chain couples TRBV6-6 to TRBJ2-2, with 13 bases identical to TRBD2. The CDR3 length is 16 residues. Per the germline V gene, CDR1 is MNHNY and CDR2 is SVGAGI (reference sequence). Unmatched junction bases numbered 4, after V lost 4 bases and J lost 5 bases.

CDR3 DNA sequence: TGTGCCATCAGTGAGTGGTGGGGGTTGAACTATGGCTACACCTTC. Its translation: CAISEWWGLNYGYTF. The chain combines TRBV10-3 with TRBJ1-2; D might be TRBD1 (5 bases). V dropped 1 base and J dropped 2 bases, with 11 bases sitting between them. The germline gives CDR1 ENHRY, CDR2 SYGVKD. This CDR3 has 15 residues.

A few counts support this clonotype. The chain carries TRBV4-1 and TRBJ1-1; no clear D. V was clipped by 3 bases and J by 1 base, with 6 bases between them. This CDR3 is built from 13 residues. Per the germline V gene, CDR1 is MGHRA and CDR2 is YSYEKL. Here the CDR3 DNA reads TGCGCCAGCAGCCATGTCGGGAACACTGAAGCTTTCTTT. It specifies CASSHVGNTEAFF.

The chain carries TRBV6-6 and TRBJ2-3; 11 bases line up with TRBD2. With V trimmed by 5 bases and J by 0 bases, 4 bases remained unmatched. This CDR3 has 16 amino acids. Germline V gene lookup returns CDR1 MNHNY and CDR2 SVGAGI (reference sequence). CDR3 sequence (DNA): TGTGCCAGCAGTCCGGGACTAGCGGAGAGCACAGATACGCAGTATTTT. Translation: CASSPGLAESTDTQYF.

This clonotype was observed a handful of times. The chain couples TRBV5-6 to TRBJ2-3; D uncertain. The CDR3 is 16 residues long. V was trimmed by 0 bases and J by 0 bases, leaving 11 bases between them. The germline V gene encodes CDR1 SGHDT and CDR2 YYEEEE. CDR3 loop: CASSLGAYRSTDTQYF. The DNA of the CDR3 is TGTGCCAGCAGCTTGGGAGCGTACAGAAGCACAGATACGCAGTATTTT.

This clonotype was observed a handful of times. The CDR3 DNA follows: TGCAGTGCTAGTTCGCTGGTCCGGTACGAGCAGTACTTC. Its translation: CSASSLVRYEQYF. The chain uses TRBV20-1 and TRBJ2-7; no clear D gene. The CDR3 covers 13 residues. Trimming cost V 3 bases and J 4 bases, with 13 bases left between them. CDR1 and CDR2 (germline): DFQATT, SNEGSKA (reference sequence).

This clonotype was found a few times. The rearrangement uses TRBV3-1 and TRBJ2-7; 11 nucleotides agree with TRBD1. This CDR3 spans 14 amino acids. Germline CDR1 LGHDT, CDR2 YNNKEL (reference sequence). V dropped 3 bases and J dropped 5; count of bases not matched to a gene: 3. CDR3 residues: CASSHSDRGHEQYF. The CDR3 coding sequence is TGTGCCAGCAGCCATTCGGACAGGGGGCACGAGCAGTACTTC.

The chain combines TRBV4-3 with TRBJ2-7; D may be TRBD1 (6 bases). Trimming shortened V by 0 bases and J by 1 base, and 22 bases separated the two germline ends. From germline, CDR1 is LGHNA and CDR2 YSLEER. This CDR3 is 19 amino acids long. For the CDR3, the DNA is TGCGCCAGCAGCCAAGATCGTCGCCAGGGGTCCCTCGGGTCCTACGAGCAGTACTTC. This translates into CASSQDRRQGSLGSYEQYF.

This clonotype was detected only a few times. A junction boundary mismatches the germline segment, possibly from a read error. V and J are TRBV29-1 and TRBJ1-4; D may be TRBD1 (5 bases). From germline, CDR1 is SQVTM and CDR2 ANQGSEA. This CDR3 spans 12 amino acids. The CDR3 DNA follows: TGCAGCGGGGGACGGCATAATGAAAAGCTGTTTTTT. It specifies CSGGRHNEKLFF.

The V gene is TRBV20-1, the J gene TRBJ1-5; 11 nucleotides agree with TRBD1. The CDR3 covers 17 residues. The V gene end was trimmed by 1 base and the J gene end by 7 bases; junction bases not matched to a gene: 12. Looked up from germline, CDR1 is DFQATT and CDR2 is SNEGSKA (reference sequence). The CDR3: CSARAQGTGGQGQPQHF. The DNA for the CDR3 is TGCAGTGCTAGAGCGCAAGGGACAGGGGGTCAGGGACAGCCCCAGCATTTT.

This clonotype has just a few counts. This chain uses TRBV29-1 with TRBJ2-7, with TRBD2 matching 7 bases. The CDR3 is 12 residues long. V lost 5 bases and J lost 6; bases outside the gene matches: 7. Germline CDR1 SQVTM, CDR2 ANQGSEA. Here the CDR3 DNA reads TGCAGCGTTAAGTCAGGGAGGGTCGAGCAGTACTTC. It encodes CSVKSGRVEQYF.

This clonotype was detected only a few times. The chain couples TRBV20-1 to TRBJ1-2; D gene ambiguous. Per germline, CDR1 DFQATT and CDR2 SNEGSKA (reference sequence). V was shortened by 0 bases and J by 4 bases, with 9 bases between the two germline ends. The CDR3 totals 13 residues. The CDR3 DNA is TGCAGTGCTAGAGACGAAAGGTCCTATGGCTACACCTTC. Translation: CSARDERSYGYTF.